These 21 T cell receptor beta chains were sequenced from one sample in a study of T cell responses to AZD1222 COVID-19 vaccine (dated by TCRdb to about 2021). Libraries were constructed by the immunoSEQ multiplex PCR assay. The table was pulled from immuneACCESS by TCRdb, which kept in-frame rearrangements only. Such tables lose some clones; where checked, under half of the loss comes from unresolved V genes, and the rest has no known cause. Present in this sample are some 150,000 clones, more than 85% of which were seen just once. In total, the top ten clones hold more than 3% of the sample. Per the publication, the time point label means: about 28 days (+/-7) after the second vaccine dose. The input for sequencing was peripheral blood, taken 28 days after the second AZD1222 dose. The receptors stem from an adult who received the AZD1222 COVID-19 vaccine.

The chain carries TRBV7-8 and TRBJ2-2; unclear D gene. CDR3 length: 12 residues. The germline V gene has CDR1 SGHVS and CDR2 FQNEAQ. Trimming pared 5 bases from V and 6 bases from J, leaving 7 bases between. This CDR3 reads CASSLISGELFF. CDR3 sequence (DNA): TGTGCCAGCAGCCTAATATCCGGGGAGCTGTTTTTT.

V and J are TRBV19 and TRBJ2-1, with TRBD1 matching 11 bases. V shed 2 bases, J shed 8 bases, and the junction held 8 bases outside the gene matches. Per the germline V gene, CDR1 is LNHDA and CDR2 is SQIVND (reference sequence). The CDR3 runs to 16 residues. The DNA for the CDR3 is TGTGCCAGTAGTATACTTGGGACAGGGGGATTCGATGAGCAGTTCTTC. Its translation is CASSILGTGGFDEQFF.

V is TRBV27 and J is TRBJ2-2; TRBD2 matches 11 bases. V was pared by 9 bases and J by 1 base, with 10 bases of the junction left unmatched. The CDR3 contains 17 residues. The germline gives CDR1 MNHEY, CDR2 SMNVEV (reference sequence). CDR3 amino acids: CASLFGTSGGNTGELFF. In nucleotides, the CDR3 is TGTGCCAGTTTATTTGGGACTAGCGGAGGGAACACCGGGGAGCTGTTTTTT.

The V and J genes are TRBV5-1 and TRBJ2-7; D is perhaps TRBD1 or TRBD2 (5 bases each). Germline V gene lookup returns CDR1 SGHRS and CDR2 YFSETQ. Trimming removed 4 bases at V and 3 bases at J, with 17 bases between. This CDR3 is 15 amino acids long. The DNA for the CDR3 is TGCGCCAGCAGCCCCTCCGGGACGGTTAACTACGAGCAGTACTTC. Its translation: CASSPSGTVNYEQYF.

V and J are TRBV11-3 and TRBJ2-5, with a possible D match to TRBD2 (6 bases). The germline CDR1 and CDR2 sequences are SGHNT and YENEEA. V shed 7 bases and J shed 5 bases, with 20 bases lying between them. The CDR3 runs 15 residues. CDR3 residues: CASTDGRGTRETQYF. The CDR3 bases are TGTGCCAGCACCGATGGGCGGGGAACGCGGGAGACCCAGTACTTC.

The gene calls are TRBV6-5 and TRBJ2-3; the D gene is possibly TRBD1 (6 bases). The CDR3 spans 15 residues. The germline CDR1 and CDR2 sequences are MNHEY and SVGAGI. Trimming left V 1 base short and J 4 bases short, with 12 bases between. The CDR3 is CASSYFTGYADTQYF. The CDR3 region has the DNA TGTGCCAGCAGTTACTTCACAGGGTACGCAGATACGCAGTATTTT.

This sequence joins TRBV5-4 and TRBJ1-4; the match to TRBD1 covers 12 bases. Germline-derived CDR1 and CDR2 are SGHNT and YYREEE (reference sequence). J was trimmed by 0 bases and V by 4 bases; bases with no gene match: 4. This CDR3 has 17 amino acids. This chain's CDR3 is CASSGGQGAATNEKLFF. The CDR3 DNA follows: TGTGCCAGCAGCGGGGGACAGGGGGCAGCAACTAATGAAAAACTGTTTTTT.

This clone was counted once. The chain recombines TRBV25-1 with TRBJ1-1, with no clear D. The V gene lost 4 bases and the J gene lost 11 bases, with 14 bases spanning the gap. Per the germline V gene, CDR1 is MGHDK and CDR2 is SYGVNS. The CDR3 is 12 amino acids. Here the CDR3 DNA reads TGTGCCAGCAGTGTTTCGGCGAGTCGGGCTTTCTTT. Its protein is CASSVSASRAFF.

The genes are TRBV5-1 and TRBJ1-6; no clear D gene. Trimming pared 0 bases from V and 7 bases from J, leaving 5 bases between. Germline CDR1 is SGHRS and CDR2 is YFSETQ. CDR3 length: 13 amino acids. This CDR3 is CASSLEGNSPLHF. The CDR3 DNA is TGCGCCAGCAGCTTGGAAGGGAATTCACCCCTCCACTTT.

The chain couples TRBV10-1 to TRBJ2-2, with 10 bases fitting TRBD1. The CDR3 contains 15 residues. V shed 5 bases, J shed 4 bases, and the junction held 4 bases outside the gene matches. Germline CDR1 is WNHNN and CDR2 is SYGVQD (reference sequence). The CDR3 is CASSSGQGSTGELFF. The CDR3 bases are TGCGCCAGCAGTTCGGGACAGGGGTCCACCGGGGAGCTGTTTTTT.

In the case of this clone: One end of the junction does not line up with germline, which may come from a read error. This rearrangement joins TRBV7-2 to TRBJ2-3, with 8 nucleotides matching TRBD2. The CDR3 totals 15 residues. Germline V lookup: CDR1 SGHTA, CDR2 FQGNSA. The CDR3 sequence is CVSSYTSGGTDTQYF. CDR3 nucleotide sequence: TGTGTCAGCAGTTACACTAGCGGAGGCACAGATACGCAGTATTTT.

The chain has TRBV21-1 and TRBJ2-7; the D call in the table, TRBD2, was not verified against the DNA. TRBV21-1 is assigned pseudogene status. CDR3 length: 19 residues. The CDR3 loop reads CASSPWGSTSGSGSYEQYF. CDR3 DNA sequence: TGTGCCAGCAGTCCTTGGGGTTCGACTAGCGGGAGTGGGTCCTACGAGCAGTACTTC.

This chain links TRBV27 with TRBJ2-7, with no clear D. V was clipped by 8 bases and J by 2 bases, with 19 bases between them. The CDR3 has 15 residues. Germline CDR1 and CDR2: MNHEY and SMNVEV (reference sequence). The CDR3 region is CASCPSPRRTYEQYF. CDR3 nucleotide sequence: TGTGCCAGCTGTCCAAGCCCTAGGCGCACCTACGAGCAGTACTTC.

CDR3 residues: CASSLGDGPYEQYF. The CDR3 DNA reads TGTGCCAGCAGCTTGGGGGACGGCCCCTACGAGCAGTACTTC. The V and J genes are TRBV5-4 and TRBJ2-7; D possibly matches TRBD1 or TRBD2 (5 bases each). The CDR3 extends over 14 amino acids. Trimming pared 0 bases from V and 2 bases from J, leaving 9 bases between. Germline assignment: CDR1 SGHNT and CDR2 YYREEE (reference sequence). Drawing the rest from reference TRBV5-4 and TRBJ2-7, the complete variable domain is ETGVTQSPTHLIKTRGQQVTLRCSSQSGHNTVSWYQQALGQGPQFIFQYYREEENGRGNFPPRFSGLQFPNYSSELNVNALELDDSALYLCASSLGDGPYEQYFGPGTRLTVT.

J is TRBJ1-4 and V is TRBV3-1 (or the pseudogene TRBV3-2); D is unclear. Between the trimmed V and J ends, which lost 3 bases and 6 bases, there was a span of 8 bases. The CDR3 is 13 amino acids. Looked up from germline, CDR1 is LGHDT and CDR2 is YNNKEL (reference sequence). The chain's CDR3 is CASSQGTYEKLFF. In nucleotides, the CDR3 is TGTGCCAGCAGCCAGGGAACCTATGAAAAACTGTTTTTT.

The chain combines TRBV19 with TRBJ2-4; D might be TRBD1 (5 bases). V was pared by 6 bases and J by 0 bases, with 12 bases between. There are 15 residues in the CDR3. Germline loops: CDR1 LNHDA, CDR2 SQIVND (reference sequence). The CDR3 nucleotides are TGTGCCAGTAGGGCGACAGCTCTAGCCAAAAACATTCAGTACTTC. The encoded protein is CASRATALAKNIQYF.

The J gene is TRBJ2-3, the V gene TRBV5-4; D is undetermined. The CDR3 runs 13 residues. Between the trimmed V and J ends, which lost 4 bases and 4 bases, there was a span of 10 bases. Germline values: CDR1 SGHNT, CDR2 YYREEE (reference sequence). CDR3 sequence reads: CASSPPQADTQYF. The CDR3 DNA follows: TGTGCCAGCAGCCCTCCTCAGGCAGATACGCAGTATTTT.

This clone was counted a few times. The rearrangement links TRBV5-4 to TRBJ1-6; D is undetermined. Per the germline V gene, CDR1 is SGHNT and CDR2 is YYREEE (reference sequence). The CDR3 consists of 12 residues. The V end lost 4 bases, the J end lost 8 bases, and 7 bases lay between the germline ends. The chain's CDR3 is CASSREDSPLHF. DNA for the CDR3: TGTGCCAGCAGCCGGGAGGATTCACCCCTCCACTTT.

For the CDR3, the DNA is TGTGCCAGCAGTGAATTTAGTGAATGGACTGAAGCTTTCTTT. Residues: CASSEFSEWTEAFF. The chain has TRBV25-1 and TRBJ1-1, with D uncertain. CDR1 MGHDK and CDR2 SYGVNS come from the germline V gene. V gave up 1 base and J gave up 5 bases, with 11 bases separating them. This CDR3 has 14 residues.

The rearrangement joins TRBV2 to TRBJ2-3, with D hard to call. Trimming took 7 bases from V and 8 from J, leaving 7 bases between them. Germline-derived CDR1 and CDR2 are SNHLY and FYNNEI. The CDR3 is made up of 10 amino acids. CDR3: CASTPSTQYF. The CDR3 bases are TGTGCCAGCACCCCTAGTACGCAGTATTTT.

The chain uses TRBV5-4 and TRBJ2-5; D possibly uses TRBD1 or TRBD2 (5 bases each). This CDR3 contains 16 residues. The ends were cut back, 4 bases at V and 0 bases at J, with 16 bases in the middle. Germline V lookup: CDR1 SGHNT, CDR2 YYREEE (reference sequence). The chain's CDR3 is CASSRPGTEYQETQYF. The CDR3 coding sequence is TGTGCCAGCAGCAGGCCCGGGACGGAGTACCAAGAGACCCAGTACTTC.